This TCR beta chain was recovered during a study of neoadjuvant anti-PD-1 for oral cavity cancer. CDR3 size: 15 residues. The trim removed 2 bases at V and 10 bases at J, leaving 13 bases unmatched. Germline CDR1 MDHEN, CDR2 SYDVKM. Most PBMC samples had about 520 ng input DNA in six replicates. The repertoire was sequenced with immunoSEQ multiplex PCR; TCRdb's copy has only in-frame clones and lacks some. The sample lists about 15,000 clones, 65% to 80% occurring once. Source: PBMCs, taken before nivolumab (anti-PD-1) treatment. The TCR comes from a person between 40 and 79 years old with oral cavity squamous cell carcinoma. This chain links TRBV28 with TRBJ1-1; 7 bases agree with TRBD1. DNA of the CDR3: TGTGCCAGCAGTTTAGGACAGGCGGTTCCCCAGGCAGCTTTCTTT. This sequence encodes CASSLGQAVPQAAFF.